This TCR beta chain was obtained from a study of response to subunit inactivated influenza vaccine. Regarding the study as a whole: Authors suggested that a seasonal influenza vaccination recruits few new T cells each time.

This CDR3 is built from 16 residues. Germline loops: CDR1 SGHDN, CDR2 FVKESK. The V end lost 4 bases, the J end lost 2 bases, and 12 bases lay between the germline ends. In regard to this clonotype: Its antigen is unknown.

One entry per CDR3 protein, called by TCRdb with MiXCR from the RT-PCR reads. The sample records about 520,000 distinct CDR3 sequences, 6% to 9% being singletons. V is TRBV14 and J is TRBJ2-6; a possible D gene is TRBD1 (6 bases). The receptor comes from a man between 50 and 75 years old who received an inactivated influenza vaccine. Here the sequenced sample was PBMCs from blood, taken roughly 24 months after vaccination. The chain's CDR3 is CASSPQGGPGANVLTF. In nucleotides, the CDR3 is TGTGCCAGCAGCCCACAAGGGGGTCCTGGGGCCAACGTCCTGACTTTC.